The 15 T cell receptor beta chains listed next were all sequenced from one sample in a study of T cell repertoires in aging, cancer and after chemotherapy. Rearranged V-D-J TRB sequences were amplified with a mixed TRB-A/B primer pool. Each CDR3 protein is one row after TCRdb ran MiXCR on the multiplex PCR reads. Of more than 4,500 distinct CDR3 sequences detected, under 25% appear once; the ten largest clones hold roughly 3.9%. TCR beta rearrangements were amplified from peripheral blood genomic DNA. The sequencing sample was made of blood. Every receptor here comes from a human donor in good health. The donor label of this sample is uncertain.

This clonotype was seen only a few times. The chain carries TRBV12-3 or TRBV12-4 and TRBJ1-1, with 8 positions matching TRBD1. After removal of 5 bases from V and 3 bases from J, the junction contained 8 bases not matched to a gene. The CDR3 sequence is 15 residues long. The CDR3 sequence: CASSPSSRGHTEAFF. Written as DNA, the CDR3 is TGTGCCAGCAGTCCTAGCTCCAGGGGGCACACTGAAGCTTTCTTT.

The CDR3 bases are TGTGCCAGCACCACTCCGGGACTCTATAGCTCTGGAAACACCATATATTTT. It is translated as CASTTPGLYSSGNTIYF. J is TRBJ1-3 and V is TRBV28; a possible D gene is TRBD1 (5 bases). This CDR3 has 17 residues. Germline CDR1 is MDHEN and CDR2 is SYDVKM. V lost 7 bases, J lost 0 bases, and 19 bases lay in between. The full variable domain, in which reference TRBV28 and TRBJ1-3 provide the parts outside the CDR3, is DVKVTQSSRYLVKRTGEKVFLECVQDMDHENMFWYRQDPGLGLRLIYFSYDVKMKEKGDIPEGYSVSREKKERFSLILESASTNQTSMYLCASTTPGLYSSGNTIYFGEGSWLTVV.

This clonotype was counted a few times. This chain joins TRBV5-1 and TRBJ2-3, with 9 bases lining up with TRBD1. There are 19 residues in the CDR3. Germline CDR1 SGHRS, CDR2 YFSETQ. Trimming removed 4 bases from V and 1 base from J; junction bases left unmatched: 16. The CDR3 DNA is TGCGCCAGCAGCCCACAGGGGGCGCGGGCTGGCAAGGGCACAGATACGCAGTATTTT. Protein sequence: CASSPQGARAGKGTDTQYF.

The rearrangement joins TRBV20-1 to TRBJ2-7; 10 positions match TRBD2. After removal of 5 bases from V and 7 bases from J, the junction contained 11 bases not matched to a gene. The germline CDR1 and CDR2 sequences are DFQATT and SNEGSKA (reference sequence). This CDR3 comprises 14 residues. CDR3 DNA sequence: TGCAGTGCTGTCGGGACTAGCGCTTCTGGGGAGCAGTACTTC. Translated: CSAVGTSASGEQYF.

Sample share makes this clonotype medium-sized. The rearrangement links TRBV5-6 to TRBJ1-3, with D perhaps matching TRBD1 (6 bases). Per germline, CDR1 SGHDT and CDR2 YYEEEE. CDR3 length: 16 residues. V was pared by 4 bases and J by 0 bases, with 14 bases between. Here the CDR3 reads CASSALDRSSGNTIYF. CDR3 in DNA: TGTGCCAGCAGCGCCCTTGACAGGAGCTCTGGAAACACCATATATTTT.

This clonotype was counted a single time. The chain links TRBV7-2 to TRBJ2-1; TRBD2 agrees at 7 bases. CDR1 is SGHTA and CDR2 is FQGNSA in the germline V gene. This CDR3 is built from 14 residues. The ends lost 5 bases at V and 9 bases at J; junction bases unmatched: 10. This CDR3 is CASSPVGTTSEQFF. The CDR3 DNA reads TGTGCCAGCAGCCCCGTCGGGACTACTAGTGAGCAGTTCTTC.

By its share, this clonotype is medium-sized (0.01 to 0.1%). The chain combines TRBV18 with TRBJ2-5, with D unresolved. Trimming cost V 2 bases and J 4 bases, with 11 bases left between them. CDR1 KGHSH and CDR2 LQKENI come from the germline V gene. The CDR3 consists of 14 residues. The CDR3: CASSPVGAGETQYF. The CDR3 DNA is TGTGCCAGCTCACCAGTGGGTGCAGGAGAGACCCAGTACTTC.

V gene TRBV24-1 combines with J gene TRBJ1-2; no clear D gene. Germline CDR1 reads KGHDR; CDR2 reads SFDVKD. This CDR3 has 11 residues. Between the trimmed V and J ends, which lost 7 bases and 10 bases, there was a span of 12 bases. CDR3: CATSIDRDYTF. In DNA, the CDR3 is TGTGCCACCAGCATCGACCGGGACTACACCTTC.

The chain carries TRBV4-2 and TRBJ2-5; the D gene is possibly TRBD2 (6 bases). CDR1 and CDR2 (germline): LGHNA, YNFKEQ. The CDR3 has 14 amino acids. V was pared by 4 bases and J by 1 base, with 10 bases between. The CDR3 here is CASSLGTAQETQYF. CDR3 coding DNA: TGTGCCAGCAGCCTCGGGACTGCCCAAGAGACCCAGTACTTC.

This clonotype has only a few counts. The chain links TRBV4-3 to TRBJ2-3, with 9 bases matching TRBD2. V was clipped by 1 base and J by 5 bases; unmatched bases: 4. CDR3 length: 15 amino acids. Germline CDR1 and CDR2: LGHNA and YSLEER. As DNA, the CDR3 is TGCGCCAGCAGCCAAGTGCCTAGCGGGGAAGATACGCAGTATTTT. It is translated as CASSQVPSGEDTQYF.

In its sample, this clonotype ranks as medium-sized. The CDR3: CASRTGSRGDGETQYF. The CDR3, as DNA: TGTGCCAGCAGAACGGGTTCAAGGGGAGATGGGGAGACCCAGTACTTC. V gene TRBV6-1 combines with J gene TRBJ2-5; D is tentatively TRBD1 or TRBD2 (5 bases each). From germline, CDR1 is MNHNS and CDR2 SASEGT. V was pared by 6 bases and J by 5 bases, with 22 bases between. The CDR3 spans 16 residues.

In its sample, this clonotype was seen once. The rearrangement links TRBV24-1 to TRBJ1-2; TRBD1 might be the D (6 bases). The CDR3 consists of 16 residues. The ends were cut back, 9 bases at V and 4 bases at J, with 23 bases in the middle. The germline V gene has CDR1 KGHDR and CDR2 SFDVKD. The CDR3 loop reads CATHMGAGALCYGYTF. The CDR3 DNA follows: TGTGCCACCCACATGGGGGCAGGGGCCCTTTGCTATGGCTACACCTTC.

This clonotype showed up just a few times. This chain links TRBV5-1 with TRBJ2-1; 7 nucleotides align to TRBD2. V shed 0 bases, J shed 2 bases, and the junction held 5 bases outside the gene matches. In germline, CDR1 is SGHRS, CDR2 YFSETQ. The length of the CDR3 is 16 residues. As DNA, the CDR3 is TGCGCCAGCAGCTTGGAAGCCCTAGCGGCCTACAATGAGCAGTTCTTC. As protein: CASSLEALAAYNEQFF.

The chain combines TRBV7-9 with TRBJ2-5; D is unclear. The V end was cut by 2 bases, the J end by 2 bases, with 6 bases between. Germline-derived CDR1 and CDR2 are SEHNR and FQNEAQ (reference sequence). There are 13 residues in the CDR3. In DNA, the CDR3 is TGTGCCAGCAGCTTACGAACGCAAGAGACCCAGTACTTC. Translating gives CASSLRTQETQYF. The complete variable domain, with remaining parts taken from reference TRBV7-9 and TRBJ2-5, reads DTGVSQNPRHKITKRGQNVTFRCDPISEHNRLYWYRQTLGQGPEFLTYFQNEAQLEKSRLLSDRFSAERPKGSFSTLEIQRTEQGDSAMYLCASSLRTQETQYFGPGTRLLVL.

CDR3 DNA sequence: TGCGCCAGCAGCCCACTACAGGGGGCTCAAACCGGGGAGCTGTTTTTT. This sequence encodes CASSPLQGAQTGELFF. The gene calls are TRBV5-1 and TRBJ2-2; 9 bases match TRBD1. Germline trimming cut 4 bases from V and 5 bases from J; bases unmatched to any gene: 9. Germline V gene data show CDR1 as SGHRS and CDR2 as YFSETQ. The CDR3 is made up of 16 amino acids.